Below are 25 T cell receptor beta chains sequenced from a single sample in a study of CD8 T cells in ankylosing spondylitis. TCRdb called the 5' RACE reads again in MiXCR, with one record for every CDR3 protein. The repertoire consists of 150,000 to 200,000 distinct CDR3 sequences, with about 20% occurring once and the leading ten covering 4.3%. Sample: blood, either unsorted or a sorted T cell fraction (not recorded which). The receptors originated from a male donor under 30 with ankylosing spondylitis or in good health (not recorded which).

This clonotype was found many times. CDR3 loop: CATSEPRGERGIDQPQHF. CDR3 DNA sequence: TGTGCCACCAGTGAACCACGAGGAGAGCGGGGGATTGATCAGCCCCAGCATTTT. V usage is TRBV24-1 and J usage is TRBJ1-5, with TRBD1 as a possible D gene (5 bases). V was cut by 4 bases and J by 5 bases, with 23 bases left in between. The CDR3 is made up of 18 amino acids. Looked up from germline, CDR1 is KGHDR and CDR2 is SFDVKD.

The chain carries TRBV20-1 and TRBJ2-3; possibly TRBD2 for D (6 bases). V lost 6 bases to trimming and J lost 2 bases, with 15 bases between them. Germline assignment: CDR1 DFQATT and CDR2 SNEGSKA (reference sequence). The CDR3 has 14 amino acids. CDR3 DNA: TGCAGTGCCCCCACCCCGGGACTCACAGATACGCAGTATTTT. Translating it yields CSAPTPGLTDTQYF.

A few counts support this clonotype. V and J are TRBV6-4 and TRBJ2-2, with 7 bases that match TRBD1. Per germline, CDR1 MRHNA and CDR2 SNTAGT. J was trimmed by 5 bases and V by 6 bases; bases with no gene match: 6. The length of the CDR3 is 14 residues. The CDR3, as DNA: TGTGCCAGCAGACGGGACAGCCAAACCGGGGAGCTGTTTTTT. This codes for CASRRDSQTGELFF.

This clonotype was found many times. V gene TRBV20-1 combines with J gene TRBJ2-7; D call uncertain. The CDR3 totals 12 residues. The V end was cut by 0 bases, the J end by 2 bases, with 5 bases between. Germline V gives CDR1 DFQATT, CDR2 SNEGSKA (reference sequence). The CDR3 nucleotides are TGCAGTGCTAGAGATTACACCTACGAGCAGTACTTC. Its translation: CSARDYTYEQYF.

This clonotype was seen repeatedly, ten times or more. The V gene is TRBV20-1, the J gene TRBJ2-3; no firm D call. CDR1 is DFQATT, CDR2 SNEGSKA, per germline (reference sequence). The V end lost 6 bases, the J end lost 6 bases, and 7 bases lay between the germline ends. CDR3 size: 10 residues. This CDR3 reads CSAKDDTQYF. The DNA for the CDR3 is TGCAGTGCGAAGGATGATACGCAGTATTTT.

This clonotype was counted at least ten times. This chain joins TRBV9 and TRBJ2-5, with TRBD2 matching 12 bases. The CDR3 spans 15 residues. The J segment lost 1 base and the V segment lost 3 bases, leaving 1 base of the junction unmatched. The germline V gene encodes CDR1 SGDLS and CDR2 YYNGEE. CDR3 loop: CASSASGRAQETQYF. CDR3 bases: TGTGCCAGCAGCGCTAGCGGGAGGGCCCAAGAGACCCAGTACTTC.

In this sample, this clonotype turned up many times. The chain carries TRBV7-2 and TRBJ2-1; D gene uncertain. V was cut by 2 bases and J by 8 bases, with 19 bases left in between. This CDR3 region has 16 residues. Germline-derived CDR1 and CDR2 are SGHTA and FQGNSA. CDR3 in DNA: TGTGCCAGCAGCTTATATTTAGCAGACAAAAGGGATGAGCAGTTCTTC. Translation: CASSLYLADKRDEQFF. Full variable domain (rest looked up from reference TRBV7-2 and TRBJ2-1): GAGVSQSPSNKVTEKGKDVELRCDPISGHTALYWYRQSLGQGLEFLIYFQGNSAPDKSGLPSDRFSAERTGGSVSTLTIQRTQQEDSAVYLCASSLYLADKRDEQFFGPGTRLTVL.

This clonotype was recorded many times. The chain carries TRBV4-1 and TRBJ1-4; 8 nucleotides line up with TRBD1. The germline CDR1 and CDR2 sequences are MGHRA and YSYEKL. The CDR3 totals 14 residues. Trimming removed 1 base from V and 11 bases from J; junction bases left unmatched: 6. The CDR3 DNA sequence: TGCGCCAGCAGCCAAGCGGACAGGGAAAGGAAACTGTTTTTT. As protein: CASSQADRERKLFF.

This clonotype was recorded at least ten times. The rearrangement uses TRBV28 and TRBJ2-3; D is uncertain. There are 15 residues in the CDR3. From germline, CDR1 is MDHEN and CDR2 SYDVKM. Trimming cost V 6 bases and J 2 bases, with 15 bases left between them. As DNA, the CDR3 is TGTGCCAGCAGCATCCGGCGTGGGTCCACAGATACGCAGTATTTT. Its protein product is CASSIRRGSTDTQYF.

This clonotype was seen repeatedly, ten times or more. DNA for the CDR3: TGTGCCAGCAGCTTAGGACAGGGGAGGTCAACTAATGAAAAACTGTTTTTT. Amino acids: CASSLGQGRSTNEKLFF. The chain has TRBV5-6 and TRBJ1-4; 9 nucleotides line up with TRBD1. V shed 2 bases, J shed 0 bases, and the junction held 5 bases outside the gene matches. The length of the CDR3 is 17 residues. The germline CDR1 and CDR2 sequences are SGHDT and YYEEEE.

This clonotype has a count of ten or more. The genes are TRBV24-1 and TRBJ2-1; 8 bases match TRBD2. After removal of 4 bases from V and 7 bases from J, the junction contained 8 bases not matched to a gene. Germline lookup yields CDR1 KGHDR and CDR2 SFDVKD. The length of the CDR3 is 15 residues. The CDR3 is CATSEPGGARNEQFF. CDR3 DNA sequence: TGTGCCACCAGTGAGCCCGGGGGGGCGCGAAATGAGCAGTTCTTC.

The chain recombines TRBV15 with TRBJ2-3; D possibly matches TRBD1 or TRBD2 (5 bases each). V lost 10 bases to trimming and J lost 6 bases, with 17 bases between them. CDR3 length: 13 amino acids. Per the germline V gene, CDR1 is LNHNV and CDR2 is YYDKDF (reference sequence). CDR3 nucleotide sequence: TGTGCCAGCCGGGACCCCTCGGCCGATACGCAGTATTTT. Encoded protein: CASRDPSADTQYF.

This clonotype was detected ten times or more. CDR3 sequence reads: CASIPGQGTGELFF. The CDR3, as DNA: TGTGCCAGCATTCCGGGACAGGGAACCGGGGAGCTGTTTTTT. V gene TRBV12-3 or TRBV12-4 combines with J gene TRBJ2-2; 9 bases line up with TRBD1. V lost 7 bases and J lost 5; bases outside the gene matches: 5. The CDR3 sequence is 14 residues long.

This clonotype was picked up many times. The chain links TRBV29-1 to TRBJ2-1; 16 nucleotides match TRBD2. Germline lookup yields CDR1 SQVTM and CDR2 ANQGSEA. The CDR3 consists of 22 residues. J was trimmed by 0 bases and V by 6 bases; bases with no gene match: 20. CDR3 coding DNA: TGCAGCGTGAGGGGGGTATTAGGGACTAGCGGGAGGGCGGGACTCTCCTACAATGAGCAGTTCTTC. Translation gives CSVRGVLGTSGRAGLSYNEQFF.

This clonotype was counted many times. The genes are TRBV6-2 or TRBV6-3 and TRBJ2-2; TRBD2 agrees at 10 bases. There are 18 residues in the CDR3. Unmatched junction bases numbered 12, after V lost 4 bases and J lost 4 bases. CDR1 and CDR2 from the germline V gene are MNHEY and SVGEGT. Written as DNA, the CDR3 is TGTGCCAGCAGTTCTTCCGCTAGCGGGAGAGATATCACCGGGGAGCTGTTTTTT. Translated: CASSSSASGRDITGELFF.

The table lists this clonotype with many counts. The rearrangement joins TRBV27 to TRBJ2-7; TRBD1 aligns across 7 bases. The CDR3 length is 16 residues. V gave up 7 bases and J gave up 1 base; unmatched junction bases: 13. Germline lookup yields CDR1 MNHEY and CDR2 SMNVEV (reference sequence). The CDR3, as DNA: TGTGCCAGCAAACAAACGGCCGGGACAGCATCCTACGAGCAGTACTTC. Translating it yields CASKQTAGTASYEQYF.

This clonotype has a count of ten or more. The rearrangement links TRBV12-3 or TRBV12-4 to TRBJ2-2; weak D call: TRBD2 (6 bases). The CDR3 contains 15 residues. Trimming took off 4 bases at V and 4 bases at J, with 13 bases between the two ends. CDR3 DNA: TGTGCCAGCAGTTCGGGGGTAATACGCACCGGGGAGCTGTTTTTT. Protein sequence: CASSSGVIRTGELFF.

This clonotype was detected many times. V and J are TRBV6-4 and TRBJ2-1, with D possibly TRBD2 on 6 matching bases. Trimming pared 0 bases from V and 0 bases from J, leaving 6 bases between. This CDR3 has 15 amino acids. The V gene's germline CDR1 is MRHNA and CDR2 SNTAGT. The DNA of the CDR3 is TGTGCCAGCAGTGACTCTAGCGGCTCCTACAATGAGCAGTTCTTC. Residues: CASSDSSGSYNEQFF.

This clonotype was seen a few times. This chain connects TRBV12-3 or TRBV12-4 to TRBJ1-5; D uncertain. The CDR3 has 14 residues. Trimming removed 4 bases from V and 4 bases from J, with 11 bases in between. CDR3 bases: TGTGCCAGCAGTTCTCTCCAGGAAAATCAGCCCCAGCATTTT. The encoded protein is CASSSLQENQPQHF.

In its sample, this clonotype was seen a few times. This rearrangement joins TRBV9 to TRBJ2-1; D is uncertain. Germline V lookup: CDR1 SGDLS, CDR2 YYNGEE. V was cut by 3 bases and J by 7 bases, with 11 bases left in between. The length of the CDR3 is 13 residues. This CDR3 reads CASSATLTNEQFF. CDR3 bases: TGTGCCAGCAGCGCCACCTTAACGAATGAGCAGTTCTTC.

This clonotype was observed many times. The gene calls are TRBV7-9 and TRBJ2-5; 7 bases map to TRBD2. Germline lookup yields CDR1 SEHNR and CDR2 FQNEAQ (reference sequence). V shed 0 bases and J 2 bases; nucleotides not matched to a gene: 3. This CDR3 spans 15 amino acids. CDR3 region: CASSLATGGQETQYF. CDR3 nucleotide sequence: TGTGCCAGCAGCTTAGCGACGGGGGGACAAGAGACCCAGTACTTC. The full variable domain, with the rest looked up from reference TRBV7-9 and TRBJ2-5, is DTGVSQNPRHKITKRGQNVTFRCDPISEHNRLYWYRQTLGQGPEFLTYFQNEAQLEKSRLLSDRFSAERPKGSFSTLEIQRTEQGDSAMYLCASSLATGGQETQYFGPGTRLLVL.

Regarding this clonotype: A single base separates this from a much larger clone, so it may be a read error. The chain combines TRBV11-2 with TRBJ2-3, with D possibly being TRBD2 (6 bases). CDR3 length equals 15 residues. Looked up from germline, CDR1 is SGHAT and CDR2 is FQNNGV. The CDR3, as DNA: TGTGCCAGGAGGGGATGGACGGGAGAACCAGATGCGCAGTATTTT. Its translation: CARRGWTGEPDAQYF.

This clonotype was seen a single time. A much larger clonotype is one base distant, so this may be a read error. The V and J genes are TRBV28 and TRBJ2-7; possible D gene TRBD1, 6 bases. Germline V lookup: CDR1 MDHEN, CDR2 SYDVKM. This CDR3 has 13 amino acids. The V and J ends lost 8 bases and 10 bases respectively, with 21 bases between them. CDR3 amino acids: CASWTTGLTDQYF. Here the CDR3 DNA reads TGTGCCAGCTGGACAACAGGGCTAACGGACCAGTACTTC.

This clonotype was recorded many times. J is TRBJ2-1 and V is TRBV29-1, with 7 positions matching TRBD1. The CDR3 runs to 12 residues. The V and J ends lost 6 bases and 8 bases, in that order; junction bases with no gene match: 7. Per the germline V gene, CDR1 is SQVTM and CDR2 is ANQGSEA. The CDR3 region has the DNA TGCAGCGTGAGACGACAGGGTTATGAGCAGTTCTTC. It yields the protein CSVRRQGYEQFF.

The table lists this clonotype with many counts. The chain links TRBV3-1 to TRBJ1-2, with 10 bases aligning to TRBD1. The CDR3 covers 14 residues. J lost 7 bases, V lost 5 bases, and 7 bases had no gene match. Germline V gene data show CDR1 as LGHDT and CDR2 as YNNKEL (reference sequence). The CDR3 is CASSSGQGSGGYTF. Written as DNA, the CDR3 is TGTGCCAGCAGCTCGGGACAGGGGTCCGGTGGCTACACCTTC.